This T cell receptor beta chain was captured by sequencing in a study of cytomegalovirus exposure and HLA in healthy donors. Trimming took off 8 bases at V and 5 bases at J, with 15 bases between the two ends. Per the germline V gene, CDR1 is MDHEN and CDR2 is SYDVKM. This CDR3 is 13 amino acids long. A multiplex PCR was run with 60 Vbeta primers and 13 Jbeta primers. Sequencing was performed with immunoSEQ multiplex PCR; in TCRdb, only in-frame clones are kept and a portion is missing. The table has 200,000 to 250,000 clones, 82% seen once. This receptor was taken from a woman aged 35 to 49 in good health and CMV-seronegative. Sequenced material: PBMCs. V is TRBV28 and J is TRBJ1-1, with a weak D call TRBD1 (5 bases). The CDR3: CASVGAGRTEAFF. The CDR3, as DNA: TGTGCCAGCGTTGGGGCCGGCAGAACTGAAGCTTTCTTT.